Shown below are 22 T cell receptor beta chains from a single sample sequenced in a study of T cell responses to AZD1222 COVID-19 vaccine. TCRdb's copy holds only in-frame clones and misses some; the assay was immunoSEQ multiplex PCR. The sample shows approximately 190,000 clones, approximately 94% of them seen only once. Sequenced material: peripheral blood, taken on day 0 of AZD1222 vaccination. These receptors were collected from an adult in good health.

The chain joins TRBV29-1 to TRBJ2-1, with D perhaps being TRBD1 or TRBD2 (5 bases each). In germline, CDR1 is SQVTM, CDR2 ANQGSEA. This CDR3 has 14 residues. V lost 4 bases and J 0 bases, leaving 10 bases between the germline ends. The CDR3 loop reads CSVVPGSSYNEQFF. The CDR3 coding sequence is TGCAGCGTTGTTCCAGGGAGCTCCTACAATGAGCAGTTCTTC.

V is TRBV24-1 and J is TRBJ1-5, with a tentative D call TRBD1 (5 bases). Germline CDR1 KGHDR, CDR2 SFDVKD. Trimming shortened V by 4 bases and J by 0 bases, and 12 bases separated the two germline ends. This CDR3 has 16 residues. The CDR3 loop reads CATSDPDGGSNQPQHF. The CDR3 DNA follows: TGTGCCACCAGTGACCCGGACGGGGGTAGCAATCAGCCCCAGCATTTT.

This clone has a handful of counts. The sample contains more than one DNA sequence encoding this CDR3. J is TRBJ2-2 and V is TRBV11-3; D gene uncertain. The V gene lost 0 bases and the J gene lost 4 bases, with 3 bases spanning the gap. Germline V gene lookup returns CDR1 SGHNT and CDR2 YENEEA. The CDR3 length is 13 residues. CDR3 nucleotide sequence: TGTGCCAGCAGCTTAGATTTCACCGGGGAGCTGTTTTTT. Translated, it gives CASSLDFTGELFF.

The rearrangement uses TRBV28 and TRBJ1-1, with D perhaps matching TRBD1 (5 bases). Trimming pared 7 bases from V and 10 bases from J, leaving 22 bases between. This CDR3 contains 14 residues. The germline CDR1 and CDR2 sequences are MDHEN and SYDVKM. The CDR3 here is CASNQNRGPIGAFF. CDR3 DNA: TGTGCCAGCAATCAAAACCGGGGCCCGATTGGAGCTTTCTTT. The variable domain in full, with the rest retrieved from reference TRBV28 and TRBJ1-1, is DVKVTQSSRYLVKRTGEKVFLECVQDMDHENMFWYRQDPGLGLRLIYFSYDVKMKEKGDIPEGYSVSREKKERFSLILESASTNQTSMYLCASNQNRGPIGAFFGQGTRLTVV.

The V call is TRBV30, the J call TRBJ1-1; weak D call: TRBD1 (5 bases). The germline gives CDR1 GTSNPN, CDR2 SVGIG (reference sequence). This CDR3 is 12 amino acids long. V dropped 4 bases and J dropped 8 bases, with 14 bases sitting between them. The CDR3 spells CAWNRGEEEAFF. CDR3 DNA: TGTGCCTGGAATCGAGGGGAAGAGGAAGCTTTCTTT.

Details on this clone: The limits of the CDR3 on the DNA are not certain, so only TCRdb's listed CDR3 is given. This chain connects TRBV21-1 to TRBJ2-7; the listed D gene, TRBD1, was not tested against the DNA. TRBV21-1 is noted as a pseudogene. The CDR3 numbers 13 amino acids, ends counted. The CDR3 reads CASTWGTGAEQYF.

This clone occurred once. The rearrangement links TRBV2 to TRBJ1-2; TRBD1 agrees at 7 bases. V dropped 7 bases and J dropped 5; count of bases not matched to a gene: 4. This CDR3 is built from 12 residues. The germline V gene encodes CDR1 SNHLY and CDR2 FYNNEI. CDR3 in DNA: TGTGCCAGCACACGGGACAGTTATGGCTACACCTTC. Protein sequence: CASTRDSYGYTF.

V and J are TRBV19 and TRBJ2-7; perhaps TRBD1 as D (5 bases). This CDR3 spans 14 amino acids. With 10 bases removed from V and 5 bases from J, the gap between germline ends came to 21 bases. The germline V gene has CDR1 LNHDA and CDR2 SQIVND (reference sequence). CDR3 sequence reads: CATAPTQGKNEQYF. In nucleotides, the CDR3 is TGTGCCACCGCCCCCACCCAGGGTAAGAACGAGCAGTACTTC.

Only one count was recorded for this clone. The rearrangement joins TRBV14 to TRBJ2-7; 9 bases agree with TRBD1. V was clipped by 0 bases and J by 3 bases; unmatched bases: 9. The germline V gene has CDR1 SGHDN and CDR2 FVKESK. The CDR3 contains 17 residues. CDR3 residues: CASSQDTPGTGFYEQYF. CDR3 bases: TGTGCCAGCAGCCAAGACACACCCGGGACAGGGTTCTACGAGCAGTACTTC.

This clone has a single count. This rearrangement joins TRBV18 to TRBJ2-7; 11 bases map to TRBD1. The CDR3 sequence is 16 residues long. The germline V gene has CDR1 KGHSH and CDR2 LQKENI. V was pared by 1 base and J by 5 bases, with 7 bases of the junction left unmatched. The CDR3 loop is CASSPRGQGVSNEQYF. The CDR3 nucleotides read TGTGCCAGCTCACCACGGGGACAGGGGGTATCGAACGAGCAGTACTTC.

V and J are TRBV6-1 and TRBJ1-5; D is unclear. The CDR3 sequence is 16 residues long. V was trimmed by 2 bases and J by 4 bases, leaving 15 bases between them. CDR1 and CDR2 from the germline V gene are MNHNS and SASEGT. CDR3: CASSESVAQPNQPQHF. For the CDR3, the DNA is TGTGCCAGCAGTGAATCCGTCGCCCAGCCAAATCAGCCCCAGCATTTT.

V gene TRBV6-5 combines with J gene TRBJ1-5, with D possibly being TRBD1 (5 bases). Germline V gene sequence: CDR1 MNHEY, CDR2 SVGAGI. Trimming took 6 bases from V and 11 from J, leaving 8 bases between them. This CDR3 contains 10 residues. The CDR3 is CASSGASQHF. The CDR3 coding sequence is TGTGCCAGCAGCGGGGCATCCCAGCATTTT.

The chain has TRBV5-1 and TRBJ2-1, with D hard to call. Germline CDR1 and CDR2: SGHRS and YFSETQ. V was clipped by 0 bases and J by 2 bases, with 3 bases between them. CDR3 length: 13 residues. The CDR3 here is CASSLDPYNEQFF. The CDR3 DNA is TGCGCCAGCAGCTTGGACCCCTACAATGAGCAGTTCTTC. The variable domain in full, with the rest retrieved from reference TRBV5-1 and TRBJ2-1, is KAGVTQTPRYLIKTRGQQVTLSCSPISGHRSVSWYQQTPGQGLQFLFEYFSETQRNKGNFPGRFSGRQFSNSRSEMNVSTLELGDSALYLCASSLDPYNEQFFGPGTRLTVL.

The V call is TRBV3-1 (or the pseudogene TRBV3-2), the J call TRBJ1-6; maybe TRBD1 (5 bases). Germline-derived CDR1 and CDR2 are LGHDT and YNNKEL (reference sequence). The CDR3 length is 13 residues. Trimming took 1 base from V and 9 from J, leaving 7 bases between them. CDR3 in amino acids: CASSQGGVSPLHF. CDR3 nucleotides: TGTGCCAGCAGCCAAGGGGGGGTTTCACCCCTCCACTTT.

The rearrangement links TRBV5-6 to TRBJ1-1; D is undetermined. The CDR3 loop spans 13 amino acids. From germline, CDR1 is SGHDT and CDR2 YYEEEE. V gave up 0 bases and J gave up 7 bases, with 10 bases separating them. Here the CDR3 reads CASSLGSAIEAFF. DNA for the CDR3: TGTGCCAGCAGCTTGGGCAGCGCGATTGAAGCTTTCTTT.

The rearrangement joins TRBV5-4 to TRBJ1-2, with 7 bases fitting TRBD1. J was trimmed by 3 bases and V by 2 bases; bases with no gene match: 1. Germline V gene sequence: CDR1 SGHNT, CDR2 YYREEE (reference sequence). The CDR3 runs to 13 residues. The CDR3 here is CASSLGTDYGYTF. Here the CDR3 DNA reads TGTGCCAGCAGCTTAGGGACAGACTATGGCTACACCTTC.

The V gene is TRBV12-5, the J gene TRBJ2-1; weak D call: TRBD2 (5 bases). Trimming left V 4 bases short and J 8 bases short, with 9 bases between. CDR3 length: 12 amino acids. Per germline, CDR1 LGHNT and CDR2 FRNRAP. The CDR3 region is CASGSGFDEQFF. CDR3 DNA: TGTGCTAGTGGTTCGGGGTTCGATGAGCAGTTCTTC.

The CDR3 loop is CASSSSGPNNEQFF. CDR3 nucleotide sequence: TGCGCCAGCAGCTCTAGCGGGCCCAACAATGAGCAGTTCTTC. The gene calls are TRBV5-1 and TRBJ2-1, with 8 bases matching TRBD2. CDR3 length: 14 residues. Germline lookup yields CDR1 SGHRS and CDR2 YFSETQ. Losses at the gene ends were 3 bases for V and 5 bases for J; bases not matched to a gene: 4.

The chain couples TRBV11-2 to TRBJ1-6, with 10 bases matching TRBD1. The length of the CDR3 is 16 residues. Trimming took 5 bases from V and 6 from J; bases not matched to a gene: 7. The germline gives CDR1 SGHAT, CDR2 FQNNGV. The CDR3: CASSHTTGGRNSPLHF. The CDR3 coding sequence is TGTGCCAGCAGCCATACGACAGGGGGCCGTAATTCACCCCTCCACTTT.

V is TRBV5-1 and J is TRBJ2-7; 11 bases map to TRBD1. The junction had 5 bases not matched to a gene; V was cut back by 7 bases and J by 2 bases. The germline CDR1 and CDR2 sequences are SGHRS and YFSETQ. The CDR3 sequence is 14 residues long. DNA for the CDR3: TGCGCCAGCGCCGGACAGGGGGCACCCTACGAGCAGTACTTC. Translation: CASAGQGAPYEQYF.

The rearrangement joins TRBV4-2 to TRBJ1-6; D unclear. There are 13 residues in the CDR3. V was clipped by 0 bases and J by 10 bases, with 7 bases between them. CDR1 LGHNA and CDR2 YNFKEQ come from the germline V gene. In DNA, the CDR3 is TGTGCCAGCAGCCAAGATCTGATATCACCCCTCCACTTT. Amino acids: CASSQDLISPLHF.

The chain carries TRBV27 and TRBJ1-1, with 10 bases fitting TRBD1. Per germline, CDR1 MNHEY and CDR2 SMNVEV (reference sequence). This CDR3 region has 16 residues. V lost 6 bases and J lost 1; bases outside the gene matches: 8. The CDR3 bases are TGTGCCAGCAGCCGAGACAGGGGGCCGGGGAACACTGAAGCTTTCTTT. It encodes CASSRDRGPGNTEAFF.